Each of the 12 T cell receptor beta chains below was sequenced from the same sample in a study of identical twins. TCRdb fed the 5' RACE reads into MiXCR, producing one record per CDR3 protein. The repertoire includes 650,000 to 750,000 distinct CDR3 sequences, approximately 21% of them detected once, and roughly 4% sits in the top ten. The sample also formed part of further work on T cells expressing NK-cell markers.

Sequencing input: PBMCs. The receptors were gathered from a woman younger than 35 in good health.

This clonotype was seen more than once but under ten times. The genes are TRBV15 and TRBJ2-6; D remains ambiguous. Trimming removed 8 bases at V and 1 base at J, with 6 bases between. Germline V gene lookup returns CDR1 LNHNV and CDR2 YYDKDF (reference sequence). The CDR3 has 13 residues. The CDR3 sequence is CATHDSGANVLTF. The CDR3 coding sequence is TGTGCCACCCACGATTCTGGGGCCAACGTCCTGACTTTC.

This clonotype turned up a few times. This chain uses TRBV20-1 with TRBJ2-7; TRBD2 matches 13 bases. V lost 6 bases, J lost 2 bases, and 1 base stayed unmatched. The germline CDR1 and CDR2 sequences are DFQATT and SNEGSKA (reference sequence). The CDR3 runs to 13 residues. The CDR3 spells CSAGTSGTYEQYF. The CDR3 bases are TGCAGTGCCGGGACTAGCGGGACCTACGAGCAGTACTTC.

This clonotype has at least ten counts. The genes are TRBV3-1 and TRBJ2-3, with D hard to call. The CDR3 spans 14 residues. V gave up 3 bases and J gave up 6 bases, with 13 bases separating them. Per the germline V gene, CDR1 is LGHDT and CDR2 is YNNKEL (reference sequence). The CDR3 loop is CASSQILQADTQYF. The DNA for the CDR3 is TGTGCCAGCAGCCAGATCCTCCAAGCGGATACGCAGTATTTT.

With respect to this clonotype: A much more abundant neighbour one base away suggests this may be a read error. The V and J genes are TRBV5-1 and TRBJ2-1; 7 positions agree with TRBD1. J gave up 2 bases and V 2 bases, and 1 base lay outside the gene matches. CDR1 and CDR2 (germline): SGHRS, YFSETQ. The CDR3 sequence is 14 residues long. CDR3 region: CASSFGTAYNEQFF. The DNA of the CDR3 is TGCGCCAGCAGCTTCGGGACAGCCTACAATGAGCAGTTCTTC.

This rearrangement joins TRBV5-1 to TRBJ1-2; a possible D gene is TRBD1 (6 bases). V lost 6 bases to trimming and J lost 2 bases, with 11 bases between them. There are 13 residues in the CDR3. Germline V gene sequence: CDR1 SGHRS, CDR2 YFSETQ. Here the CDR3 DNA reads TGCGCCAGCACCCCAGGGGAGAACTATGGCTACACCTTC. This codes for CASTPGENYGYTF.

A few counts support this clonotype. The rearrangement links TRBV29-1 to TRBJ2-7; D is unclear. Trimming left V 4 bases short and J 3 bases short, with 16 bases between. Germline values: CDR1 SQVTM, CDR2 ANQGSEA. This CDR3 region has 14 residues. CDR3 sequence reads: CSVVEVSLSYEQYF. DNA of the CDR3: TGCAGCGTTGTGGAAGTTAGCCTAAGCTACGAGCAGTACTTC.

In this sample, this clonotype turned up a few times. The J gene is TRBJ2-1, the V gene TRBV7-2, with D possibly matching TRBD2 (5 bases). This CDR3 contains 16 residues. Germline assignment: CDR1 SGHTA and CDR2 FQGNSA. V shed 6 bases and J shed 3 bases, with 18 bases lying between them. This CDR3 is CASRPGKRINYNEQFF. CDR3 sequence (DNA): TGTGCCAGCAGGCCGGGAAAGCGTATAAACTACAATGAGCAGTTCTTC.

This clonotype was detected a few times. The chain couples TRBV5-5 to TRBJ2-7; no reliable D call. The CDR3 runs to 12 residues. Germline-derived CDR1 and CDR2 are SGHKS and YYEKEE (reference sequence). V was shortened by 4 bases and J by 4 bases, with 9 bases between the two germline ends. The CDR3 DNA is TGTGCCAGCAGCGGCCTTTCGTACGAGCAGTACTTC. Translating gives CASSGLSYEQYF.

V usage is TRBV15 and J usage is TRBJ2-1; TRBD2 agrees at 12 bases. Trimming took 1 base from V and 9 from J; bases not matched to a gene: 10. The germline gives CDR1 LNHNV, CDR2 YYDKDF (reference sequence). The CDR3 sequence is 17 residues long. In nucleotides, the CDR3 is TGTGCCACCAGCAGAGGGCCCGCTAGCGGGAGGGCCGGTGAGCAGTTCTTC. Protein: CATSRGPASGRAGEQFF.

This clonotype was picked up a small number of times. The chain has TRBV3-1 and TRBJ1-5; D is possibly TRBD1 (6 bases). Germline lookup yields CDR1 LGHDT and CDR2 YNNKEL (reference sequence). Trimming left V 2 bases short and J 0 bases short, with 11 bases between. The CDR3 totals 16 residues. DNA of the CDR3: TGTGCCAGCAGCCAAAGGGGGGGAAATAGCAATCAGCCCCAGCATTTT. Residues: CASSQRGGNSNQPQHF.

This clonotype was counted many times. The chain is built from TRBV27 and TRBJ2-1, with D perhaps matching TRBD2 (5 bases). The CDR3 spans 16 residues. The V end lost 0 bases, the J end lost 4 bases, and 13 bases lay between the germline ends. CDR1 is MNHEY, CDR2 SMNVEV, per germline (reference sequence). The CDR3 coding sequence is TGTGCCAGCAGTTTATCGCCGCGACGGGGATACAATGAGCAGTTCTTC. Its translation: CASSLSPRRGYNEQFF.

This clonotype was recorded a few times. This chain uses TRBV29-1 with TRBJ1-2; D not certain. CDR3 length: 11 residues. V was shortened by 4 bases and J by 4 bases, with 7 bases between the two germline ends. Germline V gene sequence: CDR1 SQVTM, CDR2 ANQGSEA. In DNA form, the CDR3 reads TGCAGCGTTGCGTGGGCCTATGGCTACACCTTC. The encoded protein is CSVAWAYGYTF.